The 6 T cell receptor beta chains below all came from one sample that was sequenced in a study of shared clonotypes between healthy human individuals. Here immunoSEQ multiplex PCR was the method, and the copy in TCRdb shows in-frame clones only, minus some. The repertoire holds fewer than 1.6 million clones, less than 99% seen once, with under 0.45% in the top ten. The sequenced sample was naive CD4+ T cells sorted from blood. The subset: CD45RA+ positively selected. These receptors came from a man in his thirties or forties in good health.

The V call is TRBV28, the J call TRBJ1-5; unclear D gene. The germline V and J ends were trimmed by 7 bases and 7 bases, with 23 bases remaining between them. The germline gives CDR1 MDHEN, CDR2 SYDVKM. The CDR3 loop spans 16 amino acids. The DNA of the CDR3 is TGTGCCAGCAATGGCGGTGACGCCTCATTGGGGCAGCCCCAGCATTTT. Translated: CASNGGDASLGQPQHF.

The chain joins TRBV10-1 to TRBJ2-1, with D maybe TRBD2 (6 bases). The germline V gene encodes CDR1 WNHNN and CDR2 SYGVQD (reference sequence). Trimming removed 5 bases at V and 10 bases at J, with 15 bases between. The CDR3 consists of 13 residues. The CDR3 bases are TGCGCCAGCAGTCCTACTAGCCGTACAGAGCAGTTCTTC. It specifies CASSPTSRTEQFF.

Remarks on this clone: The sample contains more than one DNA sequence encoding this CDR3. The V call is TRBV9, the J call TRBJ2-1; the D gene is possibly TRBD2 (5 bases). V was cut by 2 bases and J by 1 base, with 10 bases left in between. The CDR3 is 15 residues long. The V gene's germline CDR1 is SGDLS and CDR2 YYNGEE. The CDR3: CASSVGSRSYNEQFF. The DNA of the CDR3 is TGTGCCAGCAGCGTGGGGAGTCGGTCCTACAATGAGCAGTTCTTC.

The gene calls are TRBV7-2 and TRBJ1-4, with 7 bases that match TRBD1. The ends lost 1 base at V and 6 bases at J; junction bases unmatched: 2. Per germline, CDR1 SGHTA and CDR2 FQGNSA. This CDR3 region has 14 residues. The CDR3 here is CASSLGGGDEKLFF. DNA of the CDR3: TGTGCCAGCAGCTTAGGAGGGGGCGATGAAAAACTGTTTTTT.

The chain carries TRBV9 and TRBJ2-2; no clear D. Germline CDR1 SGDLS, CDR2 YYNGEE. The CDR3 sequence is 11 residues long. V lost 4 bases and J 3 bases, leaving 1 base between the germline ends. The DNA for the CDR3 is TGTGCCAGCAGCTACACCGGGGAGCTGTTTTTT. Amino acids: CASSYTGELFF.

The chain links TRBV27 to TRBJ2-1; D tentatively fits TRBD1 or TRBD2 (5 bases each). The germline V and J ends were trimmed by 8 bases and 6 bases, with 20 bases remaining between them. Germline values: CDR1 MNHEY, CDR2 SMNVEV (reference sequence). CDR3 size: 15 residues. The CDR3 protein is CASSSRDLSSNEQFF. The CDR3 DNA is TGTGCCAGCTCATCCAGGGACCTCTCGTCCAATGAGCAGTTCTTC.